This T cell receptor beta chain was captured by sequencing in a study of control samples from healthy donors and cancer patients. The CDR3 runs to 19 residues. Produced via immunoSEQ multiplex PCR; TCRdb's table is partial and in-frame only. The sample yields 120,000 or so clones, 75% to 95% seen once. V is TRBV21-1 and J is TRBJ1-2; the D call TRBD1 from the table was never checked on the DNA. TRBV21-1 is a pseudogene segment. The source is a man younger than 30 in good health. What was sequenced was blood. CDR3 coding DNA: TGTGCCAGCAGCAAATACGCTCGGACAGGGGATAAGGGCAACTATGGCTACACCTTC. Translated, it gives CASSKYARTGDKGNYGYTF.